The 21 T cell receptor beta chains below all came from one sample that was sequenced in a study of Graves' ophthalmopathy and Graves' hyperthyroidism. Amplifying from RNA transcripts, the study obtained TCR beta CDR3 regions. First-round RT-PCR with HTBI primers preceded a second-round multiplex PCR. TCRdb fed the multiplex PCR reads into MiXCR, producing one record per CDR3 protein. Of around 1.1 million distinct CDR3 sequences detected, roughly two fifths appear once; the ten largest clones hold more than 9.5%. The sample was peripheral blood or thyroid tissue (not recorded which). Source of these receptors: an adult man with Graves' hyperthyroidism.

CDR3 sequence (DNA): TGTGCCAGCAGTTTTGAGGGGGTGTATGGCTACACCTTC. It yields the protein CASSFEGVYGYTF. J is TRBJ1-2 and V is TRBV12-3 or TRBV12-4, with D perhaps matching TRBD1 (6 bases). V dropped 3 bases and J dropped 5 bases, with 10 bases sitting between them. This CDR3 is built from 13 residues.

CDR3 loop: CASSFTPRVTQYF. For the CDR3, the DNA is TGTGCCAGCAGCTTTACCCCTCGAGTGACCCAGTACTTC. This sequence joins TRBV7-7 and TRBJ2-5; no firm D call. The CDR3 is 13 amino acids. Trimming took off 3 bases at V and 7 bases at J, with 12 bases between the two ends. CDR1 and CDR2 (germline): SSHAT, FNYEAQ (reference sequence).

V and J are TRBV20-1 and TRBJ1-5; D is ambiguous. The CDR3 extends over 13 amino acids. Germline values: CDR1 DFQATT, CDR2 SNEGSKA (reference sequence). The ends were cut back, 3 bases at V and 11 bases at J, with 17 bases in the middle. CDR3 sequence: CSASFRQEETQHF. CDR3 coding DNA: TGCAGTGCTAGCTTCCGGCAGGAAGAGACCCAGCATTTT.

Concerning this clonotype itself: A read error may account for a junction end that differs from germline. This chain joins TRBV7-9 and TRBJ2-7; perhaps D is TRBD1 or TRBD2 (5 bases each). CDR3 length equals 14 residues. Germline lookup yields CDR1 SEHNR and CDR2 FQNEAQ (reference sequence). CDR3: CVSSRGAGSYEQYF. The CDR3 nucleotides read TGTGTCAGCAGCAGAGGGGCAGGTTCCTACGAGCAGTACTTC.

This rearrangement joins TRBV20-1 to TRBJ2-7; tentative D call: TRBD1 (6 bases). Looked up from germline, CDR1 is DFQATT and CDR2 is SNEGSKA (reference sequence). The CDR3 is made up of 14 amino acids. V shed 6 bases and J shed 4 bases, with 19 bases lying between them. CDR3 sequence: CSAVDGTSDYEQYF. In nucleotides, the CDR3 is TGCAGTGCAGTGGACGGGACATCGGATTACGAGCAGTACTTC.

This clonotype was picked up a small number of times. An end of the junction differs from the germline gene, which may be a read error. The J gene is TRBJ2-7, the V gene TRBV10-1; 8 nucleotides line up with TRBD1. The CDR3 length is 14 residues. Germline V lookup: CDR1 WNHNN, CDR2 SYGVQD (reference sequence). CDR3 sequence (DNA): TGTGCCAGCAGTGAATGGGCAGGGGGCTTCGAGCAGTACTTC. Its protein product is CASSEWAGGFEQYF.

This clonotype was counted a few times. This sequence joins TRBV2 and TRBJ2-5; D is perhaps TRBD1 (6 bases). The CDR3 is made up of 15 amino acids. Germline V lookup: CDR1 SNHLY, CDR2 FYNNEI. V lost 5 bases, J lost 3 bases, and 16 bases lay in between. The CDR3 DNA reads TGTGCCAGCAGTCCTCCCGTGGCAGGGGAAGAGACCCAGTACTTC. It is translated as CASSPPVAGEETQYF.

The genes are TRBV4-3 and TRBJ1-6; D call uncertain. Trimming left V 1 base short and J 8 bases short, with 15 bases between. The CDR3 covers 16 residues. Per the germline V gene, CDR1 is LGHNA and CDR2 is YSLEER. This chain's CDR3 is CASSQVVEPPDSPLHF. The CDR3 DNA follows: TGCGCCAGCAGCCAAGTAGTGGAACCTCCGGATTCACCCCTCCACTTT.

The chain links TRBV5-1 to TRBJ1-5, with D possibly being TRBD1 (6 bases). Trimming took off 0 bases at V and 4 bases at J, with 11 bases between the two ends. The CDR3 runs 15 residues. Germline V gene sequence: CDR1 SGHRS, CDR2 YFSETQ. The CDR3 reads CASSLEGGANQPQHF. The CDR3 region has the DNA TGCGCCAGCAGCTTGGAGGGGGGAGCAAATCAGCCCCAGCATTTT.

This clonotype was detected many times. The chain is built from TRBV29-1 and TRBJ2-7; possibly TRBD2 for D (5 bases). V was clipped by 5 bases and J by 2 bases, with 13 bases between them. The CDR3 spans 13 residues. The germline gives CDR1 SQVTM, CDR2 ANQGSEA. The CDR3 loop is CSVWTAPTYEQYF. The CDR3 DNA follows: TGCAGCGTTTGGACTGCGCCGACCTACGAGCAGTACTTC.

A note on this clonotype: This may stem from a read error, because a much larger clone lies one nucleotide away. The rearrangement links TRBV29-1 to TRBJ2-2; tentative D call: TRBD2 (6 bases). V was shortened by 4 bases and J by 3 bases, with 15 bases between the two germline ends. Germline CDR1 reads SQVTM; CDR2 reads ANQGSEA. CDR3 length: 15 amino acids. The CDR3 sequence: CSVAPRAGYTGELFF. DNA for the CDR3: TGCAGCGTTGCCCCCAGGGCGGGATACACCGGGGAGCTGTTTTTT.

The chain recombines TRBV7-2 with TRBJ1-3; TRBD1 matches at 12 bases. With V trimmed by 5 bases and J by 2 bases, 16 bases remained unmatched. Germline V gene sequence: CDR1 SGHTA, CDR2 FQGNSA. The CDR3 has 20 residues. The CDR3 region has the DNA TGTGCCAGCAGCCCCAGGAGGGACAGGGGGCGCGGCATTCCTGGAAACACCATATATTTT. The encoded protein is CASSPRRDRGRGIPGNTIYF.

This clonotype was detected ten times or more. The genes are TRBV28 and TRBJ2-7; TRBD2 matches at 8 bases. V trimming: 6 bases; J trimming: 4 bases; junction bases outside the gene matches: 5. The germline CDR1 and CDR2 sequences are MDHEN and SYDVKM. The CDR3 extends over 13 amino acids. The DNA for the CDR3 is TGTGCCAGCAGCTTACCGGGAGGGTACGAGCAGTACTTC. The encoded protein is CASSLPGGYEQYF.

This clonotype appeared a single time. An end of the junction does not agree with germline; a read error may underlie this. The CDR3 here is CASSRSGTSSNSPLHF. DNA of the CDR3: TGCGCCAGCAGCCGATCCGGGACGTCATCGAATTCACCCCTCCACTTT. This chain connects TRBV7-9 to TRBJ1-6; D is possibly TRBD1 (5 bases). This CDR3 has 16 residues. The V gene's germline CDR1 is SEHNR and CDR2 FQNEAQ (reference sequence).

This clonotype has more than one count but fewer than ten. The CDR3 coding sequence is TGCAGTGCGTATAACGGGAGATCCTACGAGCAGTACTTC. It specifies CSAYNGRSYEQYF. The chain combines TRBV20-1 with TRBJ2-7, with D possibly being TRBD2 (6 bases). CDR3 length: 13 amino acids. V was clipped by 6 bases and J by 1 base, with 13 bases between them. The germline gives CDR1 DFQATT, CDR2 SNEGSKA (reference sequence).

The chain uses TRBV10-3 and TRBJ1-5; no reliable D call. The CDR3 extends over 11 amino acids. Trimming took 11 bases from V and 3 from J, leaving 8 bases between them. From germline, CDR1 is ENHRY and CDR2 SYGVKD. The CDR3 reads CAATDNQPQHF. CDR3 nucleotide sequence: TGTGCCGCGACGGACAATCAGCCCCAGCATTTT.

This clonotype was observed at least ten times. The chain employs TRBV7-3 and TRBJ2-7, with TRBD1 as a possible D gene (6 bases). Germline CDR1 is SGHTA and CDR2 is FQGTGA. V was cut by 2 bases and J by 2 bases, with 13 bases left in between. This CDR3 is built from 15 residues. The CDR3 is CASSLGAGDAYEQYF. CDR3 coding DNA: TGTGCCAGCAGCTTAGGGGCAGGGGATGCCTACGAGCAGTACTTC.

The V gene is TRBV15, the J gene TRBJ2-6; no clear D gene. CDR1 LNHNV and CDR2 YYDKDF come from the germline V gene (reference sequence). The CDR3 runs 16 residues. Trimming took off 1 base at V and 4 bases at J, with 11 bases between the two ends. Here the CDR3 reads CATSRGRGQGANVLTF. CDR3 bases: TGTGCCACCAGCAGAGGGAGAGGCCAGGGGGCCAACGTCCTGACTTTC. The whole variable domain, remainder taken from reference TRBV15 and TRBJ2-6, is DAMVIQNPRYQVTQFGKPVTLSCSQTLNHNVMYWYQQKSSQAPKLLFHYYDKDFNNEADTPDNFQSRRPNTSFCFLDIRSPGLGDTAMYLCATSRGRGQGANVLTFGAGSRLTVL.

This clonotype was observed many times. The CDR3 is CAISRTSGKQETQYF. The CDR3 DNA follows: TGTGCCATCAGCCGAACTAGCGGAAAGCAAGAGACCCAGTACTTC. The rearrangement links TRBV10-3 to TRBJ2-5; TRBD2 agrees at 8 bases. V gave up 6 bases and J gave up 2 bases; unmatched junction bases: 8. The CDR3 runs 15 residues. Germline V CDR1 and CDR2: ENHRY, SYGVKD.

The chain recombines TRBV2 with TRBJ1-2; D may be TRBD1 (6 bases). The CDR3 sequence is 12 residues long. In germline, CDR1 is SNHLY, CDR2 FYNNEI. Trimming removed 6 bases from V and 10 bases from J, with 15 bases in between. CDR3 bases: TGTGCCAGCAGGGCCCCACAGGGATACTACACCTTC. Residues: CASRAPQGYYTF.

The chain couples TRBV28 to TRBJ1-5; TRBD1 matches at 9 bases. The CDR3 runs 14 residues. Germline CDR1 is MDHEN and CDR2 is SYDVKM. The ends lost 7 bases at V and 6 bases at J; junction bases unmatched: 7. CDR3 coding DNA: TGTGCCAGCAACCCAACAGGGGGCGGTCAGCCCCAGCATTTT. Amino acids: CASNPTGGGQPQHF.